This T cell receptor beta chain derives from a study of cytotoxic CD8 clonotypes in ibrutinib-treated CLL. Findings and limits, study-wide: Elevated clonality accompanied ibrutinib response, with a return toward baseline values at progression.

With respect to this clone: The antigen remains unidentified.

The data were produced by immunoSEQ multiplex PCR, yet TCRdb's version contains in-frame clones alone and is incomplete. The sample has about 160,000 clones, roughly 77% seen once. Sequencing used PBMCs, obtained after 12 months of ibrutinib treatment. This TCR came from a human donor with chronic lymphocytic leukemia.

The CDR3 region has the DNA TGTGCCACCAGCAGAGAATCGTCGGACAGGGTTGGACCTGGGTATGGCTACACCTTC. Translation: CATSRESSDRVGPGYGYTF. The chain has TRBV15 and TRBJ1-2; 8 bases map to TRBD1. Germline trimming cut 0 bases from V and 5 bases from J; bases unmatched to any gene: 17. The CDR3 is made up of 19 amino acids. The V gene's germline CDR1 is LNHNV and CDR2 YYDKDF (reference sequence).